One and the same sample provided the 24 T cell receptor beta chains below, sequenced in a study of T cells in Graves' hyperthyroidism and ophthalmopathy. RNA transcripts yielded amplified TCR beta CDR3 regions. The HTBI primer set served for first-round RT-PCR of the TCR CDR3. TCRdb ran MiXCR on the multiplex PCR reads and lists one entry per CDR3 protein. The data show about 740,000 distinct CDR3 sequences, around 13% seen once. The sample taken for sequencing was blood. The receptors were gathered from a woman aged 18 to 35 with Graves' hyperthyroidism.

This clonotype was observed a few times. The V and J genes are TRBV9 and TRBJ2-2; unclear D gene. The V end lost 0 bases, the J end lost 6 bases, and 6 bases lay between the germline ends. The length of the CDR3 is 13 residues. CDR1 is SGDLS, CDR2 YYNGEE, per germline. The CDR3 region is CASSVDVSGELFF. CDR3 bases: TGTGCCAGCAGCGTAGATGTTTCCGGGGAGCTGTTTTTT.

This clonotype has at least ten counts. The rearrangement joins TRBV7-9 to TRBJ2-7; TRBD2 matches 8 bases. From germline, CDR1 is SEHNR and CDR2 FQNEAQ (reference sequence). The J segment lost 0 bases and the V segment lost 3 bases, leaving 7 bases of the junction unmatched. The length of the CDR3 is 16 residues. In nucleotides, the CDR3 is TGTGCCAGCAGCTTGGGAGGTAGCGGGAACTCCTACGAGCAGTACTTC. Its translation is CASSLGGSGNSYEQYF.

This clonotype showed up many times. J is TRBJ2-7 and V is TRBV30; TRBD1 matches 9 bases. The CDR3 covers 13 residues. Trimming cost V 7 bases and J 2 bases; bases outside gene matches: 6. In germline, CDR1 is GTSNPN, CDR2 SVGIG (reference sequence). Here the CDR3 DNA reads TGTGCCTTCCGGTGGACAGGGGCCTACGAGCAGTACTTC. Its translation is CAFRWTGAYEQYF.

This clonotype was recorded at least ten times. The genes are TRBV30 and TRBJ1-5; TRBD1 is a possible D gene (5 bases). The germline CDR1 and CDR2 sequences are GTSNPN and SVGIG (reference sequence). This CDR3 comprises 14 residues. Between the trimmed V and J ends, which lost 2 bases and 7 bases, there was a span of 15 bases. The CDR3 region has the DNA TGTGCCTGGAGTATACCGGCTTGGGGCCAGCCCCAGCATTTT. This sequence encodes CAWSIPAWGQPQHF.

This clonotype was recorded a few times. V is TRBV11-2 and J is TRBJ2-6, with D unresolved. CDR1 SGHAT and CDR2 FQNNGV come from the germline V gene. This CDR3 has 17 amino acids. V lost 1 base and J lost 0, with 10 bases in between. The CDR3 DNA sequence: TGTGCCAGCAGCTTAGTACGATTCAACTCTGGGGCCAACGTCCTGACTTTC. Amino acids: CASSLVRFNSGANVLTF. Complete variable domain (other parts from reference TRBV11-2 and TRBJ2-6): EAGVAQSPRYKIIEKRQSVAFWCNPISGHATLYWYQQILGQGPKLLIQFQNNGVVDDSQLPKDRFSAERLKGVDSTLKIQPAKLEDSAVYLCASSLVRFNSGANVLTFGAGSRLTVL.

Only a few counts were recorded for this clonotype. The rearrangement uses TRBV4-3 and TRBJ2-7; 12 nucleotides agree with TRBD2. There are 17 residues in the CDR3. V lost 4 bases, J lost 6 bases, and 13 bases stayed unmatched. CDR1 is LGHNA, CDR2 YSLEER, per germline. The CDR3 sequence: CASSPRLAGGPGSEQYF. CDR3 nucleotide sequence: TGCGCCAGCAGCCCCCGTCTAGCGGGAGGGCCGGGTTCCGAGCAGTACTTC.

There are many counts of this clonotype. V gene TRBV20-1 combines with J gene TRBJ2-5, with 11 bases lining up with TRBD2. Germline V gene sequence: CDR1 DFQATT, CDR2 SNEGSKA (reference sequence). The CDR3 length is 13 residues. J lost 5 bases, V lost 5 bases, and 4 bases had no gene match. CDR3 region: CSALTSGTETQYF. CDR3 bases: TGCAGTGCTCTGACTAGCGGGACTGAGACCCAGTACTTC.

This clonotype was recorded many times. This sequence joins TRBV7-8 and TRBJ2-1; D remains ambiguous. V lost 1 base and J lost 0, with 7 bases in between. The germline V gene encodes CDR1 SGHVS and CDR2 FQNEAQ. CDR3 length: 15 residues. The CDR3 sequence is CASSLDPRSYNEQFF. The CDR3 nucleotides read TGTGCCAGCAGCTTAGACCCCCGCTCCTACAATGAGCAGTTCTTC.

The chain uses TRBV6-1 and TRBJ2-4; D unclear. Germline lookup yields CDR1 MNHNS and CDR2 SASEGT. This CDR3 has 18 amino acids. Trimming left V 7 bases short and J 8 bases short, with 30 bases between. Written as DNA, the CDR3 is TGTGCCAGCAAACAACCCCGCGGAAGGGATTGGGGAAGGGACATTCAGTACTTC. Residues: CASKQPRGRDWGRDIQYF.

The chain uses TRBV24-1 and TRBJ2-1; D remains unclear. V shed 1 base and J shed 7 bases, with 7 bases lying between them. The CDR3 sequence is 13 residues long. Germline V gene lookup returns CDR1 KGHDR and CDR2 SFDVKD. DNA for the CDR3: TGTGCCACCAGTGATTTTCGAGAAAATGAGCAGTTCTTC. This codes for CATSDFRENEQFF.

The V and J genes are TRBV19 and TRBJ1-5, with D possibly matching TRBD1 (6 bases). The CDR3 loop spans 17 amino acids. Trimming removed 9 bases from V and 0 bases from J, with 21 bases in between. Looked up from germline, CDR1 is LNHDA and CDR2 is SQIVND (reference sequence). CDR3 in DNA: TGTGCCAGCAGGGGATGGGGGACGGGGTATAGCAATCAGCCCCAGCATTTT. It codes for CASRGWGTGYSNQPQHF.

This clonotype was picked up many times. The chain combines TRBV7-2 with TRBJ2-2; D is tentatively TRBD1 or TRBD2 (6 bases each). The V gene's germline CDR1 is SGHTA and CDR2 FQGNSA. The length of the CDR3 is 13 residues. The ends were cut back, 5 bases at V and 8 bases at J, with 12 bases in the middle. The CDR3 DNA is TGTGCCAGCAGCCGAAGGAGGGGGGGGGAGCTGTTTTTT. Protein sequence: CASSRRRGGELFF.

The chain uses TRBV6-1 and TRBJ1-5; no definite D call. V lost 7 bases to trimming and J lost 4 bases, with 17 bases between them. The V gene's germline CDR1 is MNHNS and CDR2 SASEGT. This CDR3 is built from 15 residues. CDR3 in DNA: TGTGCCAGCAAGTGGGCAGGCGGTAGTAATCAGCCCCAGCATTTT. This codes for CASKWAGGSNQPQHF.

For the CDR3, the DNA is TGCAGTGCTAGAGATCCGGGGGCGTCTAACGAGCAGTACTTC. Encoded protein: CSARDPGASNEQYF. The genes are TRBV20-1 and TRBJ2-7; D may correspond to TRBD1 or TRBD2 (6 bases each). Germline V CDR1 and CDR2: DFQATT, SNEGSKA (reference sequence). The CDR3 extends over 14 amino acids. Trimming removed 0 bases from V and 5 bases from J, with 14 bases in between.

The chain links TRBV30 to TRBJ2-4; D is perhaps TRBD1 or TRBD2 (5 bases each). CDR3 length equals 13 residues. The V end lost 2 bases, the J end lost 8 bases, and 13 bases lay between the germline ends. Germline lookup yields CDR1 GTSNPN and CDR2 SVGIG (reference sequence). CDR3 protein: CAWSRGIGYIQYF. For the CDR3, the DNA is TGTGCCTGGAGTCGGGGCATCGGATACATTCAGTACTTC.

This clonotype showed up many times. The V call is TRBV11-3, the J call TRBJ2-4; perhaps TRBD1 as D (6 bases). The germline V gene has CDR1 SGHNT and CDR2 YENEEA. This CDR3 contains 14 residues. V gave up 0 bases and J gave up 6 bases, with 9 bases separating them. The CDR3 bases are TGTGCCAGCAGCTTAGATGGACAGAGAAACATTCAGTACTTC. Translation: CASSLDGQRNIQYF.

This clonotype was detected many times. This rearrangement joins TRBV15 to TRBJ1-2; no reliable D call. CDR1 and CDR2 (germline): LNHNV, YYDKDF (reference sequence). The CDR3 covers 14 residues. V lost 0 bases and J 5 bases, leaving 10 bases between the germline ends. CDR3 nucleotides: TGTGCCACCAGCAGAGATTTCCAGACGTATGGCTACACCTTC. Translating it yields CATSRDFQTYGYTF.

V gene TRBV2 combines with J gene TRBJ1-6; D possibly corresponds to TRBD1 (6 bases). The ends were cut back, 2 bases at V and 6 bases at J, with 8 bases in the middle. The CDR3 runs to 14 residues. Per the germline V gene, CDR1 is SNHLY and CDR2 is FYNNEI. The CDR3 nucleotides are TGTGCCAGCAGTGAACGGGGGCTTAATTCACCCCTCCACTTT. Encoded protein: CASSERGLNSPLHF. The whole variable domain, remainder taken from reference TRBV2 and TRBJ1-6, is EPEVTQTPSHQVTQMGQEVILRCVPISNHLYFYWYRQILGQKVEFLVSFYNNEISEKSEIFDDQFSVERPDGSNFTLKIRSTKLEDSAMYFCASSERGLNSPLHFGNGTRLTVT.

In its sample, this clonotype was seen many times. The genes are TRBV20-1 and TRBJ2-3; the match to TRBD2 covers 7 bases. The germline V gene has CDR1 DFQATT and CDR2 SNEGSKA (reference sequence). This CDR3 has 14 amino acids. The J segment lost 1 base and the V segment lost 6 bases, leaving 7 bases of the junction unmatched. CDR3 amino acids: CSATLAGGTDTQYF. The DNA of the CDR3 is TGCAGTGCCACGCTGGCGGGAGGCACAGATACGCAGTATTTT.

This clonotype was found many times. The chain combines TRBV2 with TRBJ2-1, with 7 bases aligning to TRBD2. Germline trimming cut 5 bases from V and 8 bases from J; bases unmatched to any gene: 6. Germline loops: CDR1 SNHLY, CDR2 FYNNEI. The CDR3 contains 13 residues. CDR3 in amino acids: CASSHPLADEQFF. Here the CDR3 DNA reads TGTGCCAGCAGTCACCCCCTAGCGGATGAGCAGTTCTTC.

The chain links TRBV4-1 to TRBJ2-5; D is uncertain. Germline V lookup: CDR1 MGHRA, CDR2 YSYEKL. The CDR3 extends over 12 amino acids. V shed 0 bases and J shed 5 bases, with 4 bases lying between them. CDR3 sequence reads: CASSQEWETQYF. CDR3 DNA: TGCGCCAGCAGCCAAGAATGGGAGACCCAGTACTTC.

This chain links TRBV4-1 with TRBJ2-7; 9 bases match TRBD1. CDR3 size: 15 residues. V shed 4 bases, J shed 5 bases, and the junction held 9 bases outside the gene matches. The V gene's germline CDR1 is MGHRA and CDR2 YSYEKL. As DNA, the CDR3 is TGCGCCAGCAGCCTGAGGAGGGACAGGGCCGACGAGCAGTACTTC. Translated, it gives CASSLRRDRADEQYF.

Concerning this clonotype: Its ends do not fully match the called genes, so a read error is possible. This sequence joins TRBV6-9 and TRBJ2-3, with 14 bases lining up with TRBD2. The CDR3 runs to 16 residues. In germline, CDR1 is MNHGY, CDR2 SVAAGI. This CDR3 reads CASRGLAGADADTQYF. CDR3 bases: TGCGCCAGCAGGGGACTAGCGGGAGCCGATGCAGATACGCAGTATTTT.

On this clonotype: This sequence may be a read error, since a much larger clone differs from it by one base. The chain employs TRBV3-1 and TRBJ1-2, with 8 bases lining up with TRBD1. The CDR3 runs 14 residues. V was clipped by 7 bases and J by 5 bases; unmatched bases: 9. In germline, CDR1 is LGHDT, CDR2 YNNKEL (reference sequence). The CDR3 loop reads CASTHRDRSYGYTF. The CDR3, as DNA: TGTGCCAGCACTCACCGGGACAGGAGTTATGGCTACACCTTC.